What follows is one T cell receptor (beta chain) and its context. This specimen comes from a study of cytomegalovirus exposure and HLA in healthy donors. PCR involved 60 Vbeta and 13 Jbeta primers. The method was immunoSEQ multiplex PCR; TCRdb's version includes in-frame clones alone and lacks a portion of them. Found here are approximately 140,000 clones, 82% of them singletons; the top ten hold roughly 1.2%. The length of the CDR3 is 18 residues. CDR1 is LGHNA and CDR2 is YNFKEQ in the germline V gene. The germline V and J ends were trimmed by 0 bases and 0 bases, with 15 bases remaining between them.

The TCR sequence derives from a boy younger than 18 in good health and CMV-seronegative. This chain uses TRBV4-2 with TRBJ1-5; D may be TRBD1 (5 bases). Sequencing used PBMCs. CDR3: CASSQDLATANSNQPQHF. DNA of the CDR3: TGTGCCAGCAGCCAAGATCTAGCGACAGCAAATAGCAATCAGCCCCAGCATTTT.